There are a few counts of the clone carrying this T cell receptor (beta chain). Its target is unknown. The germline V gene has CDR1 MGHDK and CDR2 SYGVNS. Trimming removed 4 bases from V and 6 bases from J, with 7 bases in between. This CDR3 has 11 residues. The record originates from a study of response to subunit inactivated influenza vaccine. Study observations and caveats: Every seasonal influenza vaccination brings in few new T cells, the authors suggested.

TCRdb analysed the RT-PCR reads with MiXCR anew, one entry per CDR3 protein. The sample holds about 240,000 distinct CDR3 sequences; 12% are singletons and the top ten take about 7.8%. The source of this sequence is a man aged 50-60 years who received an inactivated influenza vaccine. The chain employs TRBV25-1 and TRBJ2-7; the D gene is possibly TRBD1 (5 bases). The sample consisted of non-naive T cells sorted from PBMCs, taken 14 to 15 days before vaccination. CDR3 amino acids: CASSVGREQYF. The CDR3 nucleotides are TGTGCCAGCAGTGTGGGGCGCGAGCAGTACTTC.